The 5 T cell receptor beta chains reported below all come from one sample, sequenced in a study of control samples from healthy donors and cancer patients (dated by TCRdb to about 2020). Receptors were amplified or captured by the immunoSEQ multiplex PCR assay. Drawn from immuneACCESS, this table holds only the in-frame rearrangements with V and J called that TCRdb kept. Clones are partly lost; checked studies trace under half to an unresolved V gene and leave the rest unexplained. This sample holds about 78,000 clones; about 89% were observed only once. The top ten clonotypes cover about 7.4% of the sample. What was sequenced was blood. The receptor set was obtained from a woman in her sixties or seventies in good health.

CDR3: CASSEIWDPAGEQYF. CDR3 nucleotides: TGTGCCAGCAGTGAAATTTGGGACCCTGCCGGGGAGCAGTACTTC. The chain employs TRBV2 and TRBJ2-7; D is perhaps TRBD1 or TRBD2 (5 bases each). V was trimmed by 2 bases and J by 7 bases, leaving 18 bases between them. The CDR3 contains 15 residues. The germline CDR1 and CDR2 sequences are SNHLY and FYNNEI.

The chain carries TRBV6-5 and TRBJ1-5, with D perhaps matching TRBD1 (6 bases). Trimming left V 0 bases short and J 5 bases short, with 8 bases between. Germline V CDR1 and CDR2: MNHEY, SVGAGI. The length of the CDR3 is 14 residues. CDR3 bases: TGTGCCAGCAGTTACTCACGGGGGCATCAGCCCCAGCATTTT. Its protein product is CASSYSRGHQPQHF.

The genes are TRBV28 and TRBJ1-4, with TRBD1 matching 10 bases. J gave up 7 bases and V 8 bases, and 7 bases lay outside the gene matches. Per the germline V gene, CDR1 is MDHEN and CDR2 is SYDVKM. This CDR3 contains 14 residues. Here the CDR3 reads CASERQGATEKLFF. The CDR3 DNA is TGTGCCAGCGAACGACAGGGGGCGACTGAAAAACTGTTTTTT.

Written as DNA, the CDR3 is TGCGCCAGCAGCTTGCGCGGACAGGGGAGCACCGGGGAGCTGTTTTTT. Its translation is CASSLRGQGSTGELFF. This chain connects TRBV5-1 to TRBJ2-2; 9 bases agree with TRBD1. Germline V gives CDR1 SGHRS, CDR2 YFSETQ. Trimming took 1 base from V and 4 from J; bases not matched to a gene: 5. The CDR3 covers 16 residues.

The chain couples TRBV2 to TRBJ1-5; weak D call: TRBD1 (6 bases). Trimming took 7 bases from V and 2 from J, leaving 12 bases between them. Germline CDR1 is SNHLY and CDR2 is FYNNEI. The CDR3 sequence is 14 residues long. CDR3 coding DNA: TGTGCCAGCAATGACAGGTCAGGCAATCAGCCCCAGCATTTT. It encodes CASNDRSGNQPQHF. The full variable domain, rest sourced from reference TRBV2 and TRBJ1-5, is EPEVTQTPSHQVTQMGQEVILRCVPISNHLYFYWYRQILGQKVEFLVSFYNNEISEKSEIFDDQFSVERPDGSNFTLKIRSTKLEDSAMYFCASNDRSGNQPQHFGDGTRLSIL.